This T cell receptor (beta chain) is drawn from a study of T cells in Graves' hyperthyroidism and ophthalmopathy. The CDR3 runs to 14 residues. Germline values: CDR1 SNHLY, CDR2 FYNNEI. V was clipped by 8 bases and J by 7 bases, with 15 bases between them. Template material for amplifying TCR beta CDR3 regions consisted of RNA transcripts. The study used the HTBI primer set for a first-round RT-PCR of the TCR CDR3. In TCRdb, the multiplex PCR reads were re-called with MiXCR into one record per CDR3 protein. The profile shows around 620,000 distinct CDR3 sequences, 11% to 15% of them singletons. The cohort's ophthalmopathy patients, a group with duration under 3 months, had a Clinical Activity Score of at least 3 and a NOSPECS grade of at least 4. Fresh peripheral blood, roughly 10 ml, was the source of the PBMCs.

The sample comprised blood. The clonotype comes from a young woman with Graves' ophthalmopathy. The rearrangement uses TRBV2 and TRBJ1-6; D is perhaps TRBD1 (5 bases). The chain's CDR3 is CASGDGTTNSPLHF. The CDR3 DNA sequence: TGTGCCAGCGGGGACGGAACTACGAATTCACCCCTCCACTTT.